The clone carrying this TCR beta chain was seen more than once but under ten times. Its antigen is currently unknown. Germline V gene lookup returns CDR1 GTSNPN and CDR2 SVGIG (reference sequence). The CDR3 sequence is 14 residues long. The V segment lost 2 bases and the J segment 4 bases; nucleotides outside the gene matches: 5. The sample belongs to a study of STAT3 mutations in large granular lymphocyte leukemia. Study observations and caveats: In T-cell large granular lymphocyte leukemia, about half of patients showed multiple immunodominant subclonotypes.

Sequenced by immunoSEQ multiplex PCR; TCRdb stores in-frame clones only, minus some. The sample includes tens of thousands of clones, approximately 86% seen only once; the top ten take 10% to 15%. The V and J genes are TRBV30 and TRBJ2-3; 8 positions match TRBD2. The TCR comes from a man in his fifties or sixties with T-cell large granular lymphocyte leukemia. Some clones in this sample may be carry-over from other donors' samples. The material sequenced was peripheral blood mononuclear cells. CDR3 DNA: TGTGCCTGGAGTCCGGGACTAGGCGCAGATACGCAGTATTTT. Its translation is CAWSPGLGADTQYF.